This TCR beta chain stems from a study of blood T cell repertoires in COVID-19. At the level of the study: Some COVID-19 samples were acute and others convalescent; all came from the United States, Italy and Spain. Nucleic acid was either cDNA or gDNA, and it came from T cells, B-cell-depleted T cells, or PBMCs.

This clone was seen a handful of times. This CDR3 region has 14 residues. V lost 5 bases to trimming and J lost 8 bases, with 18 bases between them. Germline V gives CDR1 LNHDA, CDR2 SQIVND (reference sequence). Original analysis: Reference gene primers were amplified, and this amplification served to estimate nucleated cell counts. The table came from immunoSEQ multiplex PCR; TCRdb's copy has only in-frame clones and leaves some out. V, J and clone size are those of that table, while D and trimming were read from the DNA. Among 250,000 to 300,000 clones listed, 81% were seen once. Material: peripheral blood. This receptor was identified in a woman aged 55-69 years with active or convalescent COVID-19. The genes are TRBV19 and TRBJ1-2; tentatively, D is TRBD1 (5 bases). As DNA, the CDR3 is TGTGCCAGTAGTCCGCGGGGAGGGGACGGCGGCTACACCTTC. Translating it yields CASSPRGGDGGYTF. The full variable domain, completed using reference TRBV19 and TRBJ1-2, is DGGITQSPKYLFRKEGQNVTLSCEQNLNHDAMYWYRQDPGQGLRLIYYSQIVNDFQKGDIAEGYSVSREKKESFPLTVTSAQKNPTAFYLCASSPRGGDGGYTFGSGTRLTVV.